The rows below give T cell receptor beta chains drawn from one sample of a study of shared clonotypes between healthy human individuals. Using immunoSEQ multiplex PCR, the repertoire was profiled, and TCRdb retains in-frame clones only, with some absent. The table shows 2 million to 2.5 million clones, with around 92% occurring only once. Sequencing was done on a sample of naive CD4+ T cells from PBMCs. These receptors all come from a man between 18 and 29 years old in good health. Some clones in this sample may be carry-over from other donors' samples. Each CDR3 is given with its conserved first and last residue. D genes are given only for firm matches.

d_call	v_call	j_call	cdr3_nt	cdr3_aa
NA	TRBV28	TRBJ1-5	TGTGCCAGCAGATTGCGTGTCATAGGGGTCCAGCCCCAGCATTTT	CASRLRVIGVQPQHF
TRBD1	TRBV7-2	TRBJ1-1	TGTGCCAGCAGCCCTAGGACAGGATTCACTGAAGCTTTCTTT	CASSPRTGFTEAFF
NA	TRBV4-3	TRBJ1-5	TGCGCCAGCAGCCCCCAAAGGAATCAGCCCCAGCATTTT	CASSPQRNQPQHF
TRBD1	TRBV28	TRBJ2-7	TGTGCCAGCAGTTCCCCCTCGGACAGGGGGACAGGCTACGAGCAGTACTTC	CASSSPSDRGTGYEQYF
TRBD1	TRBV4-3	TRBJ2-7	TGCGCCAGCAGCCAAGCAGACAGGGGAGTTACGTACGAGCAGTACTTC	CASSQADRGVTYEQYF
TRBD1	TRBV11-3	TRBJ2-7	TGTGCCAGCAGCTTGAGGACAGGGCACGAGCAGTACTTC	CASSLRTGHEQYF
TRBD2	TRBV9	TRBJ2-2	TGTGCCAGCAGCAAAGAAACTAGCGTGGGTACCGGGGAGCTGTTTTTT	CASSKETSVGTGELFF
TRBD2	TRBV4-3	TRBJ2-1	TGCGCCAGCAGCCACCCCCCGGGAGCGGGAGGGCCCTCGGGGCAGTTCTTC	CASSHPPGAGGPSGQFF
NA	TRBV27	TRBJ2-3	TGTGCCAGCAGTTATCAGTCTACAGATACGCAGTATTTT	CASSYQSTDTQYF
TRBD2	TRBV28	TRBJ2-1	TGTGCCAGCAGCCCTTCGGACGGGAGGCGCGGTGAGCAGTTCTTC	CASSPSDGRRGEQFF